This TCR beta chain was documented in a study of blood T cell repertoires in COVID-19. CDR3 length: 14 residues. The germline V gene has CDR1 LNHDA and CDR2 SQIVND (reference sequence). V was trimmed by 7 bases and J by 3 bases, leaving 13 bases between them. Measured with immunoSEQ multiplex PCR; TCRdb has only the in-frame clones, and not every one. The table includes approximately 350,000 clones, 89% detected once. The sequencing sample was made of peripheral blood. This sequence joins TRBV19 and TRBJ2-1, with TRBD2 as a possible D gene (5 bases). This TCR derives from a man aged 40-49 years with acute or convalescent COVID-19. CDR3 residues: CASTRAADYNEQFF. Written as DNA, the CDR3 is TGTGCCAGTACACGAGCGGCGGACTACAATGAGCAGTTCTTC.